The 15 T cell receptor beta chains below all came from one sample that was sequenced in a study of TIL therapy for anti-PD-1-resistant metastatic lung cancer. Sequencing used immunoSEQ v3. Here immunoSEQ multiplex PCR was the method, and the copy in TCRdb shows in-frame clones only, minus some. The sample contains about 32,000 clones, around two thirds of which appear only once. Documented time point: pre-treatment sample, taken before nivolumab and TIL therapy. Sequences were derived from blood, sampled at baseline. The source is a woman between 30 and 80 years old with non-small cell lung cancer.

This clone was seen only a few times. The chain links TRBV19 to TRBJ1-3; no clear D. The CDR3 consists of 14 residues. V was clipped by 7 bases and J by 0 bases, with 10 bases between them. CDR1 LNHDA and CDR2 SQIVND come from the germline V gene (reference sequence). CDR3 in amino acids: CASKASGSGNTIYF. The CDR3 bases are TGTGCCAGTAAGGCTTCTGGCTCTGGAAACACCATATATTTT.

The CDR3 here is CATQDGLLVNEQFF. CDR3 bases: TGTGCCACACAGGATGGACTCTTAGTTAATGAGCAGTTCTTC. The V gene is TRBV5-4, the J gene TRBJ2-1; D could derive from TRBD1 or TRBD2 (5 bases each). The V and J ends lost 9 bases and 7 bases respectively, with 20 bases between them. The CDR3 runs 14 residues. Germline values: CDR1 SGHNT, CDR2 YYREEE (reference sequence).

In its sample, this clone was seen a few times. The rearrangement uses TRBV7-9 and TRBJ1-1, with D unresolved. Germline CDR1 and CDR2: SEHNR and FQNEAQ (reference sequence). The V gene lost 6 bases and the J gene lost 0 bases, with 8 bases spanning the gap. This CDR3 has 13 amino acids. The CDR3 loop reads CASRDILNTEAFF. The CDR3 nucleotides are TGTGCCAGCAGAGACATTCTGAACACTGAAGCTTTCTTT.

J is TRBJ2-5 and V is TRBV10-3, with 14 nucleotides matching TRBD2. The CDR3 is 19 amino acids. Germline-derived CDR1 and CDR2 are ENHRY and SYGVKD. With 4 bases clipped from V and 5 bases from J, the junction kept 15 bases outside the gene matches. The CDR3 loop reads CAISGGTSGSAAMYETQYF. The CDR3 DNA reads TGTGCCATCAGTGGGGGGACTAGCGGGAGTGCGGCCATGTACGAGACCCAGTACTTC.

The chain recombines TRBV5-1 with TRBJ2-1, with 8 bases identical to TRBD2. In germline, CDR1 is SGHRS, CDR2 YFSETQ. The ends lost 3 bases at V and 5 bases at J; junction bases unmatched: 4. The CDR3 covers 14 residues. CDR3 region: CASSSGLGDNEQFF. The CDR3 nucleotides read TGCGCCAGCAGCTCGGGACTAGGTGACAATGAGCAGTTCTTC.

The J gene is TRBJ1-1, the V gene TRBV6-1; maybe TRBD1 (6 bases). CDR3 size: 13 residues. Trimming shortened V by 10 bases and J by 5 bases, and 17 bases separated the two germline ends. Per the germline V gene, CDR1 is MNHNS and CDR2 is SASEGT. CDR3 amino acids: CATNALGGTEAFF. DNA of the CDR3: TGTGCCACCAACGCTTTAGGGGGGACTGAAGCTTTCTTT.

The chain links TRBV19 to TRBJ1-6; TRBD1 agrees at 8 bases. With 5 bases clipped from V and 6 bases from J, the junction kept 3 bases outside the gene matches. Germline V gene data show CDR1 as LNHDA and CDR2 as SQIVND (reference sequence). The CDR3 has 14 residues. CDR3 coding DNA: TGTGCCAGTAGTCTGGGACAGGTTAATTCACCCCTCCACTTT. It codes for CASSLGQVNSPLHF.

This clone is medium-sized in the sample. Here the CDR3 reads CAIPQKRGNTIYF. The CDR3 coding sequence is TGTGCCATACCACAGAAAAGAGGAAACACCATATATTTT. This chain joins TRBV7-9 and TRBJ1-3; D unresolved. Trimming stripped 10 bases from V and 4 bases from J, with 14 bases between. CDR3 size: 13 residues. Per the germline V gene, CDR1 is SEHNR and CDR2 is FQNEAQ (reference sequence).

The chain couples TRBV5-6 to TRBJ2-3, with 8 bases fitting TRBD2. The ends lost 0 bases at V and 15 bases at J; junction bases unmatched: 12. The CDR3 length is 14 residues. The V gene's germline CDR1 is SGHDT and CDR2 YYEEEE. CDR3 sequence reads: CASSLAGVREVGYF. The DNA of the CDR3 is TGTGCCAGCAGCTTGGCCGGAGTGCGGGAGGTAGGCTATTTT.

The CDR3 DNA reads as TGTGCCAGCAGAACCGGGACGGCCCGAGGGACCCAGTACTTC. It specifies CASRTGTARGTQYF. This chain connects TRBV2 to TRBJ2-5; D possibly matches TRBD1 or TRBD2 (5 bases each). This CDR3 has 14 residues. CDR1 and CDR2 from the germline V gene are SNHLY and FYNNEI. V was clipped by 6 bases and J by 7 bases, with 18 bases between them.

The CDR3 reads CASSHSVGGIYGYTF. CDR3 nucleotides: TGTGCCAGCAGTCACTCCGTAGGGGGGATCTATGGCTACACCTTC. The chain couples TRBV27 to TRBJ1-2, with D possibly being TRBD1 (6 bases). The CDR3 contains 15 residues. With 5 bases removed from V and 4 bases from J, the gap between germline ends came to 17 bases. CDR1 is MNHEY, CDR2 SMNVEV, per germline (reference sequence).

The chain combines TRBV6-1 with TRBJ1-2; no clear D. CDR1 is MNHNS, CDR2 SASEGT, per germline. The CDR3 loop spans 17 amino acids. V lost 2 bases to trimming and J lost 1 base, with 17 bases between them. The DNA of the CDR3 is TGTGCCAGCAGTGAATTGGCCAGTTCGGCTCTTAACTATGGCTACACCTTC. This sequence encodes CASSELASSALNYGYTF.

On this clone: A read error may account for a junction end that differs from germline. The chain carries TRBV4-2 and TRBJ1-2, with D possibly matching TRBD1 (5 bases). The germline gives CDR1 LGHNA, CDR2 YNFKEQ. CDR3 length: 11 residues. The CDR3 protein is CASSQGGRQSF. The CDR3, as DNA: TGTGCCAGCAGCCAAGGGGGACGGCAGTCCTTC.

The chain links TRBV4-2 to TRBJ2-7; 9 positions agree with TRBD2. The trim removed 0 bases at V and 3 bases at J, leaving 3 bases unmatched. The germline gives CDR1 LGHNA, CDR2 YNFKEQ. This CDR3 is 15 amino acids long. DNA for the CDR3: TGTGCCAGCAGCCAAGATTGGCGGGAGGGCTACGAGCAGTACTTC. Protein sequence: CASSQDWREGYEQYF.

This clone was counted only a few times. J is TRBJ1-2 and V is TRBV6-5, with 9 bases matching TRBD1. Germline V gives CDR1 MNHEY, CDR2 SVGAGI. J was trimmed by 2 bases and V by 9 bases; bases with no gene match: 4. The CDR3 is made up of 13 amino acids. CDR3 DNA sequence: TGTGCCAGTCGGGACAGGGTAAACTATGGCTACACCTTC. It encodes CASRDRVNYGYTF.